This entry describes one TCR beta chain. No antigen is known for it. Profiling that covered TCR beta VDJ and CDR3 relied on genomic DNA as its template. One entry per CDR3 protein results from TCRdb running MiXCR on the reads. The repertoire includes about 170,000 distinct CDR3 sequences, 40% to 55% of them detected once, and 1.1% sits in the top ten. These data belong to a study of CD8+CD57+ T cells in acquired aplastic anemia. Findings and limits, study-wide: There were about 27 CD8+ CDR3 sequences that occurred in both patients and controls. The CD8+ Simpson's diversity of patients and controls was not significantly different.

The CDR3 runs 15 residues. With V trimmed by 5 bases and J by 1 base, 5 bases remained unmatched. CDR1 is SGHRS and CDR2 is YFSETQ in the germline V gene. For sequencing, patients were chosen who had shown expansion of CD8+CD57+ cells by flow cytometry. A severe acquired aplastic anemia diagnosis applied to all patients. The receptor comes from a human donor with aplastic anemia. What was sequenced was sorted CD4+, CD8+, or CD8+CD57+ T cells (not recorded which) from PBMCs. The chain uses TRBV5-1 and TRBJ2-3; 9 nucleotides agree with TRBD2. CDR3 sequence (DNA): TGCGCCAGCAGGGGATTAGCGGGGGGCACAGATACGCAGTATTTT. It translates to CASRGLAGGTDTQYF.